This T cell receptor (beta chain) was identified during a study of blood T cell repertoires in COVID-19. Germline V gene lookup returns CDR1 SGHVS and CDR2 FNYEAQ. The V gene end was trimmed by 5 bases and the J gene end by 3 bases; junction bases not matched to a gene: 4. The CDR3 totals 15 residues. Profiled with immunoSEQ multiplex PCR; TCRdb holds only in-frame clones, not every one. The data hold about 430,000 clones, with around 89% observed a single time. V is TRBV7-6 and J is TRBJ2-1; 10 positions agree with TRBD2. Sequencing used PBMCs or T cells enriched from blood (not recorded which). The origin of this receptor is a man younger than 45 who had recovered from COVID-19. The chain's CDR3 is CASSPASGSYNEQFF. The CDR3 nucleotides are TGTGCCAGCAGCCCCGCTAGCGGGAGCTACAATGAGCAGTTCTTC.